A selection of T cell receptor beta chains follows, all from one sample in a study of Graves' ophthalmopathy and Graves' hyperthyroidism. TCRdb passed the multiplex PCR reads through MiXCR, listing each CDR3 protein once. This sample carries a few hundred thousand distinct CDR3 sequences, about 16% of them seen once, and the ten largest clones take 7%. The sequencing input was peripheral blood. These receptors were collected from a woman younger than 30 with stable Graves' hyperthyroidism. The CDR3 runs from the conserved cysteine through the conserved F or W. A D gene is named only where the DNA matches it firmly. Rows may omit the clone size; those that give it use once, few, many or a size class.

DNA: TGCGCCAGCAGCTGGACTAGCGGGACCGGGGAGCTGTTTTTT
CDR3: CASSWTSGTGELFF
size: many
J: TRBJ2-2
D: TRBD2
V: TRBV10-1

DNA: TGTGCCAGCAGCCTGGACATTGGCAATCAGCCCCAGCATTTT
CDR3: CASSLDIGNQPQHF
size: many
J: TRBJ1-5
D: .
V: TRBV6-1

DNA: TGTGCCAGCAGCTTAGTGTCAGGGGGGGCTTACTACGAGCAGTACTTC
CDR3: CASSLVSGGAYYEQYF
size: .
J: TRBJ2-7
D: .
V: TRBV11-2

DNA: TGCAGTGCAATGGCCCCGGAAGGCAATCAGCCCCAGCATTTT
CDR3: CSAMAPEGNQPQHF
size: few
J: TRBJ1-5
D: .
V: TRBV20-1

DNA: TGTGCCAGCAGCTTAGCAGCGGGGGGCTCCGAGCAGTACTTC
CDR3: CASSLAAGGSEQYF
size: many
J: TRBJ2-7
D: TRBD2
V: TRBV7-2

DNA: TGTGCCAGTAGTATAGGTGAGGGGGTTTTCGGTGAAGCTTTCTTT
CDR3: CASSIGEGVFGEAFF
size: many
J: TRBJ1-1
D: .
V: TRBV19

DNA: TGCGCCAGCAGCTTGAATCCGGGGCCGAGCTACGAGCAGTACTTC
CDR3: CASSLNPGPSYEQYF
size: many
J: TRBJ2-7
D: .
V: TRBV5-1

DNA: TGCGCCAGCAGCTACCGGACAGGGAACAATTTGGAGACCCAGTACTTC
CDR3: CASSYRTGNNLETQYF
size: few
J: TRBJ2-5
D: TRBD1
V: TRBV5-1

DNA: TGTGCCAGCAGCCCGCGTAGCGGGGTTCAAGAGACCCAGTACTTC
CDR3: CASSPRSGVQETQYF
size: many
J: TRBJ2-5
D: TRBD2
V: TRBV7-8

DNA: TGTGCCAGCAGCGCTATAGCGGGGGGCTCTAACATTCAGTACTTC
CDR3: CASSAIAGGSNIQYF
size: many
J: TRBJ2-4
D: TRBD2
V: TRBV7-2

DNA: TGCAGCACCTACGGCGGGAACACTGAAGCTTTCTTT
CDR3: CSTYGGNTEAFF
size: many
J: TRBJ1-1
D: .
V: TRBV29-1

DNA: TGTGCCAGCAGTACCGTGACCCACATGGATTCACCCCTCCACTTT
CDR3: CASSTVTHMDSPLHF
size: many
J: TRBJ1-6
D: .
V: TRBV27

DNA: TGTGCCAGCATAGGGGGCGGGGGAACTGAAGCTTTCTTT
CDR3: CASIGGGGTEAFF
size: many
J: TRBJ1-1
D: TRBD1
V: TRBV27

DNA: TGTGCCAGCAGCTTTCCCCCCGGGACAGTCTCCTACGAGCAGTACTTC
CDR3: CASSFPPGTVSYEQYF
size: many
J: TRBJ2-7
D: TRBD1
V: TRBV7-8

DNA: TGCGCCAGCAGCGCCTCGTACCAAGAGACCCAGTACTTC
CDR3: CASSASYQETQYF
size: few
J: TRBJ2-5
D: .
V: TRBV5-1

DNA: TGTGCCAGCAGCCTCCACCGGACAGAGAGCAATCAGCCCCAGCATTTT
CDR3: CASSLHRTESNQPQHF
size: many
J: TRBJ1-5
D: .
V: TRBV7-8

DNA: TGTGCCAGCGGTGATTGGGGGGCGTACCAAGAGACCCAGTACTTC
CDR3: CASGDWGAYQETQYF
size: many
J: TRBJ2-5
D: .
V: TRBV6-1

DNA: TGTGCCAGCATTCGGGGCTATGGCTACACCTTC
CDR3: CASIRGYGYTF
size: many
J: TRBJ1-2
D: .
V: TRBV2

DNA: TGTGCCAGCAGTTTGGGGATCTATGGCTACACCTTC
CDR3: CASSLGIYGYTF
size: many
J: TRBJ1-2
D: .
V: TRBV6-2/TRBV6-3

DNA: TGTGCCAGCAGCTTTACAGGGAAGGAGACCCAGTACTTC
CDR3: CASSFTGKETQYF
size: many
J: TRBJ2-5
D: .
V: TRBV11-2

DNA: TGTGCCAGCAGCCATTATAGGGCGGCCAAACAGCCCCAGCATTTT
CDR3: CASSHYRAAKQPQHF
size: few
J: TRBJ1-5
D: .
V: TRBV11-2

DNA: TGTGCCAGCAGCTTAGGCGGGAGCTGGGAGCAGTGCTTC
CDR3: CASSLGGSWEQCF
size: .
J: TRBJ2-7
D: TRBD2
V: TRBV7-9

DNA: TGCAGTGTCAGACAGGGGGGTCGAAAAGAGACCCAGTACTTC
CDR3: CSVRQGGRKETQYF
size: many
J: TRBJ2-5
D: TRBD1
V: TRBV20-1

DNA: TGTGCCACCCACCCGATCGATAGAACCGGGGAGCTGTTTTTT
CDR3: CATHPIDRTGELFF
size: many
J: TRBJ2-2
D: .
V: TRBV10-3

DNA: TGTGCCAGCAGCCCGCCCGGGACAGGGGATGGCTACACCTTC
CDR3: CASSPPGTGDGYTF
size: many
J: TRBJ1-2
D: TRBD1
V: TRBV11-2

DNA: TGCGCCAGCAGCCAAGTGTCCAGGGGGGTGCAGGACACTGAAGCTTTCTTT
CDR3: CASSQVSRGVQDTEAFF
size: few
J: TRBJ1-1
D: TRBD1
V: TRBV4-1

DNA: TGTGCCAGCAGTGAAATCCTAGCGAAGACCGGGGAGCTGTTTTTT
CDR3: CASSEILAKTGELFF
size: many
J: TRBJ2-2
D: .
V: TRBV6-1

DNA: TGTGCCAGCAGCTTGGGGGGGCCCACCCAAGAGACCCAGTACTTC
CDR3: CASSLGGPTQETQYF
size: many
J: TRBJ2-5
D: .
V: TRBV7-9

DNA: TGTGCCAGTAGTAGACAGGGGGACTACGAGCAGTACTTC
CDR3: CASSRQGDYEQYF
size: many
J: TRBJ2-7
D: TRBD1
V: TRBV19

DNA: TGTGCCAGCGGCTCCCTGGGGTCCCCCCTCTACGAGCAGTACTTC
CDR3: CASGSLGSPLYEQYF
size: many
J: TRBJ2-7
D: .
V: TRBV6-2/TRBV6-3

DNA: TGCGCCAGCAGCCAAGTGTTTGACGGGGAGCTGTTTTTT
CDR3: CASSQVFDGELFF
size: many
J: TRBJ2-2
D: .
V: TRBV4-1

DNA: TGTGCCATCCATGAGGGAGGGTCCACTGAAGCTTTCTTT
CDR3: CAIHEGGSTEAFF
size: few
J: TRBJ1-1
D: .
V: TRBV10-3

DNA: TGTGCCAGCAGTTTATTGGGCCCCACGGCCCAGTACTTC
CDR3: CASSLLGPTAQYF
size: many
J: TRBJ2-5
D: .
V: TRBV12-3/TRBV12-4

DNA: TGTGCCACCAGCTATTACAGCGGCGGGGACTATGGCTACACCTTC
CDR3: CATSYYSGGDYGYTF
size: many
J: TRBJ1-2
D: .
V: TRBV24-1

DNA: TGTGCCAGCAGTCTCAGGGGGAATCATCAGCCCCAGCATTTT
CDR3: CASSLRGNHQPQHF
size: many
J: TRBJ1-5
D: TRBD1
V: TRBV12-3/TRBV12-4

DNA: TGTGCCAGCAGTGAGAGGAGGGGAAACACCATATATTTT
CDR3: CASSERRGNTIYF
size: many
J: TRBJ1-3
D: .
V: TRBV6-1

DNA: TGCGCCAGCAGCTTCGTACAGGGGAAGAACGAGCAGTACTTC
CDR3: CASSFVQGKNEQYF
size: few
J: TRBJ2-7
D: TRBD1
V: TRBV5-1

DNA: TGCGCCAGCAGCCACGCGGGACAGGGTGACATTCAGTACTTC
CDR3: CASSHAGQGDIQYF
size: many
J: TRBJ2-4
D: TRBD1
V: TRBV4-1

DNA: TGCAGTGCTAGAGAAGGGTCGAGTGGCTACACCTTC
CDR3: CSAREGSSGYTF
size: many
J: TRBJ1-2
D: .
V: TRBV20-1

DNA: TGTGCCAGCAGAGCGGACAGGCGGTTTCATATACGGCCCTACGAGCAGTACTTC
CDR3: CASRADRRFHIRPYEQYF
size: many
J: TRBJ2-7
D: TRBD1
V: TRBV2

DNA: TGTGCCAGCAGCCCGCTTATCGGGAATTCCTACGAGCAGTACTTC
CDR3: CASSPLIGNSYEQYF
size: many
J: TRBJ2-7
D: .
V: TRBV7-6

DNA: TGTGCCAGTAGTATAGTCCCGAGGGGGGCGAACACTGAAGCTTTCTTT
CDR3: CASSIVPRGANTEAFF
size: many
J: TRBJ1-1
D: .
V: TRBV19

DNA: TGTGCCAGCAGTTCAGTGCAGGGGGCCACTGAAGCTTTCTTT
CDR3: CASSSVQGATEAFF
size: .
J: TRBJ1-1
D: TRBD1
V: TRBV12-3/TRBV12-4

DNA: TGCGCCAACGTGTCGCTGACTGACACTGAAGCTTTCTTT
CDR3: CANVSLTDTEAFF
size: many
J: TRBJ1-1
D: .
V: TRBV10-1

DNA: TGCAGTGCTATTGGACTAGCGGGGGGCTACGAGCAGTACTTC
CDR3: CSAIGLAGGYEQYF
size: many
J: TRBJ2-7
D: TRBD2
V: TRBV20-1

DNA: TGTGCCAGCAGTTTATCGGGGGGACCCGCCTACGAGCAGTACTTC
CDR3: CASSLSGGPAYEQYF
size: many
J: TRBJ2-7
D: TRBD2
V: TRBV12-3/TRBV12-4

DNA: TGTGCCAGCAGTGAAGCGTCAGGGGGCGAGACCCAGTACTTC
CDR3: CASSEASGGETQYF
size: many
J: TRBJ2-5
D: TRBD1
V: TRBV2

DNA: TGTGCCAGCAGTGAAGCGCTGGGGGGGGTTTATGGCTACACCTTC
CDR3: CASSEALGGVYGYTF
size: many
J: TRBJ1-2
D: .
V: TRBV6-1

DNA: TGCAGTGCCACAGACATGAACACTGAAGCTTTCTTT
CDR3: CSATDMNTEAFF
size: many
J: TRBJ1-1
D: .
V: TRBV20-1

DNA: TGCGCCAGCAGCTTGGCTGGGATCCACAGGGGAATCCTATACGAGCAGTACTTC
CDR3: CASSLAGIHRGILYEQYF
size: few
J: TRBJ2-7
D: TRBD1
V: TRBV5-1

DNA: TGTGCCAGTCACCGTGAGGGAGAAGACACTGAAGCTTTCTTT
CDR3: CASHREGEDTEAFF
size: many
J: TRBJ1-1
D: .
V: TRBV11-2

DNA: TGTGCCAGCAGTTCCCCCTACTTTGGGACCTACGAGCAGTACTTC
CDR3: CASSSPYFGTYEQYF
size: many
J: TRBJ2-7
D: .
V: TRBV28

DNA: TGTGCCAGCAGTTTGACGGCCACCGGGGAGCTGTTTTTT
CDR3: CASSLTATGELFF
size: many
J: TRBJ2-2
D: .
V: TRBV27

DNA: TGTGCCAGCAGTAAACTAGCGGGGGGGAACCCTGAAGAGACCCAGTACTTC
CDR3: CASSKLAGGNPEETQYF
size: .
J: TRBJ2-5
D: TRBD2
V: TRBV6-1

DNA: TGTGCCAGTAGTCAACACGCGGGGGCGAACACCGGGGAGCTGTTTTTT
CDR3: CASSQHAGANTGELFF
size: few
J: TRBJ2-2
D: TRBD2
V: TRBV19